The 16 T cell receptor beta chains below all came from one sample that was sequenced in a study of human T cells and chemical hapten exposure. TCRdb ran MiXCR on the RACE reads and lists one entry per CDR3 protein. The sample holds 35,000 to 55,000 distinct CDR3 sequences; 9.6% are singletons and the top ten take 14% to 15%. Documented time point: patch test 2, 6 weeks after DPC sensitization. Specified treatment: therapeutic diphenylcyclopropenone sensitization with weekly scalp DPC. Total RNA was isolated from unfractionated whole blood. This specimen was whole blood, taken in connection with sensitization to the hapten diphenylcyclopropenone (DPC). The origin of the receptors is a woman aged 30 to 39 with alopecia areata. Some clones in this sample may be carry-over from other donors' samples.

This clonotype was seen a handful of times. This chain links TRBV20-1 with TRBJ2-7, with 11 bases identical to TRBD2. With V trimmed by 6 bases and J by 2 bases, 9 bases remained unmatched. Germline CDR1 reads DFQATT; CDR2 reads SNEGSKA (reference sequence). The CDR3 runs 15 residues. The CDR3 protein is CSAPNLAGGTYEQYF. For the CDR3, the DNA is TGCAGTGCCCCAAACCTAGCGGGGGGTACCTACGAGCAGTACTTC.

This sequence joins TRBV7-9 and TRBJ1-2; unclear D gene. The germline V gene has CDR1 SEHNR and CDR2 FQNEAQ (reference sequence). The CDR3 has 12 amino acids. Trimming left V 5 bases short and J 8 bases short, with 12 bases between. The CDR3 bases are TGTGCCAGCAGCCCCGCAGGTCACGGCTACACCTTC. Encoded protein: CASSPAGHGYTF.

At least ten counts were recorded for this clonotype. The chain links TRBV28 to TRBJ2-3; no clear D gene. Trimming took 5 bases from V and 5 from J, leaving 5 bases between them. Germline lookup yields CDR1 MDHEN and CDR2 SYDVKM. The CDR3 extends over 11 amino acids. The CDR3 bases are TGTGCCAGCAGTGGAGTAGATACGCAGTATTTT. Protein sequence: CASSGVDTQYF.

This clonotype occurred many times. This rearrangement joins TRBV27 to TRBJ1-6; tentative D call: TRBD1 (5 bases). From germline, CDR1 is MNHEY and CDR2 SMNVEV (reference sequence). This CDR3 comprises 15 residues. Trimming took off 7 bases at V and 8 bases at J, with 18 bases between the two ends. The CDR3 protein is CASTPGGGMYSPLHF. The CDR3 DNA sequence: TGTGCCAGCACCCCGGGTGGGGGAATGTATTCACCCCTCCACTTT.

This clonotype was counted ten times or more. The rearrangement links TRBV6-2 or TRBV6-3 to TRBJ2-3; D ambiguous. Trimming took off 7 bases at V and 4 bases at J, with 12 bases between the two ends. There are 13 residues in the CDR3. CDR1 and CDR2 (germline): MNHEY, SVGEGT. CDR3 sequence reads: CASKGSTPDTQYF. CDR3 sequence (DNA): TGTGCCAGCAAGGGATCGACCCCAGATACGCAGTATTTT.

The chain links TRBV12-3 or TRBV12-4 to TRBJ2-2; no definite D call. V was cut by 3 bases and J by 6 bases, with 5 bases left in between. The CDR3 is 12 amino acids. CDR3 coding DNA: TGTGCCAGCAGTTTGCAACCCGGGGAGCTGTTTTTT. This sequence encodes CASSLQPGELFF.

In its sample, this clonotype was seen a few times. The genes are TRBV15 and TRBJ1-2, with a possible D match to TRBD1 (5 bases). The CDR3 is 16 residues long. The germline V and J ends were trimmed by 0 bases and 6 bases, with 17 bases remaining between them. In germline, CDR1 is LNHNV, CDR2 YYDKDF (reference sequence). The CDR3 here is CATSRDGSGRGDGYTF. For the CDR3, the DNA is TGTGCCACCAGCAGAGATGGGTCAGGGCGAGGAGATGGCTACACCTTC. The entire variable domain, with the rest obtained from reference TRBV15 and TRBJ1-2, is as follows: DAMVIQNPRYQVTQFGKPVTLSCSQTLNHNVMYWYQQKSSQAPKLLFHYYDKDFNNEADTPDNFQSRRPNTSFCFLDIRSPGLGDTAMYLCATSRDGSGRGDGYTFGSGTRLTVV.

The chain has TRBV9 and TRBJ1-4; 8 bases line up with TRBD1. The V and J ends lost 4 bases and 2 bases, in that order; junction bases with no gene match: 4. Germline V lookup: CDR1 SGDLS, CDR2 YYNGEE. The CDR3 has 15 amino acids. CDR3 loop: CASSLRQGTNEKLFF. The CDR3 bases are TGTGCCAGCAGCCTCAGACAGGGGACTAATGAAAAACTGTTTTTT.

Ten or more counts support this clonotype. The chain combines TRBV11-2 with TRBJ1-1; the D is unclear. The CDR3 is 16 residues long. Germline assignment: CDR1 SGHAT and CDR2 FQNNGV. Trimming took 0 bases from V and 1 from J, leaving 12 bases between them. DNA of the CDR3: TGTGCCAGCAGCTTAGATTGGGGAAACCGGAACACTGAAGCTTTCTTT. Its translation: CASSLDWGNRNTEAFF.

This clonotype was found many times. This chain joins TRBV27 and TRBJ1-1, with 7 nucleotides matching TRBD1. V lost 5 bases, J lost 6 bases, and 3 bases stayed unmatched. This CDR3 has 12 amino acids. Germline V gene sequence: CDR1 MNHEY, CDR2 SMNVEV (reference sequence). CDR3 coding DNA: TGTGCCAGCAGTACAGGGACAGCTGAAGCTTTCTTT. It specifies CASSTGTAEAFF.

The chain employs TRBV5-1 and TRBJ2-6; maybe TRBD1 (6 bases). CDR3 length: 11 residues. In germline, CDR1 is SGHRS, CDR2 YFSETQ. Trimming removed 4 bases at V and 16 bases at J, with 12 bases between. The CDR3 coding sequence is TGCGCCAGCAGCGGCGGACAGACTCTGACTTTC. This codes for CASSGGQTLTF.

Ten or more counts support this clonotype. The CDR3 region has the DNA TGTGCCAGCAGCCCAAACGCTACACACGGATACAATGAGCAGTTCTTC. It codes for CASSPNATHGYNEQFF. V is TRBV7-2 and J is TRBJ2-1; no clear D gene. V lost 5 bases and J 4 bases, leaving 18 bases between the germline ends. The germline V gene has CDR1 SGHTA and CDR2 FQGNSA. The CDR3 length is 16 residues.

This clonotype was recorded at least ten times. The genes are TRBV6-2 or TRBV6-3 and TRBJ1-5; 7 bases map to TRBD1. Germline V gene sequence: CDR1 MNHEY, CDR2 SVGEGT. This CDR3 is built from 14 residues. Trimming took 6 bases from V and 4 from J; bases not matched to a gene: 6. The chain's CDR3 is CASRGDSPNQPQHF. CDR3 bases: TGTGCCAGCAGAGGGGACAGCCCAAATCAGCCCCAGCATTTT.

CDR3 protein: CASTNPGQGYEQYF. The CDR3 nucleotides are TGTGCCAGCACTAATCCCGGACAGGGGTACGAGCAGTACTTC. This chain links TRBV2 with TRBJ2-7; TRBD1 aligns across 9 bases. The CDR3 is made up of 14 amino acids. The junction had 8 bases not matched to a gene; V was cut back by 7 bases and J by 4 bases. The germline V gene has CDR1 SNHLY and CDR2 FYNNEI.

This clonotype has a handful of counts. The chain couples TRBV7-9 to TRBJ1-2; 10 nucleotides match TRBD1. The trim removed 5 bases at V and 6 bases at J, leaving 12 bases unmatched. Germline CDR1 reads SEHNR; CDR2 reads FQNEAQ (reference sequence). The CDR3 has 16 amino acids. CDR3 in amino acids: CASSPTALTGGHGYTF. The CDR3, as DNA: TGTGCCAGCAGCCCGACGGCCTTGACAGGGGGCCATGGCTACACCTTC.

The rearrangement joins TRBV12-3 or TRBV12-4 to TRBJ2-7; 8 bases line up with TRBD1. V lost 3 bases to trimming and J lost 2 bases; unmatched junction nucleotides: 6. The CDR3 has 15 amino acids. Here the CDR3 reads CASSFGQGATYEQYF. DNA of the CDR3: TGTGCCAGCAGTTTTGGGCAGGGGGCCACCTACGAGCAGTACTTC.